What follows are 25 T cell receptor beta chains derived from one specimen sequenced in a study of technical replicates of blood from several donors. Repertoires were generated with immunoSEQ multiplex PCR, while TCRdb's copy carries only in-frame clones and drops some. The data hold approximately 76,000 clones, with about 97% observed a single time. Source material: T cells isolated from PBMCs. Receptors originate from a human donor in good health.

The chain recombines TRBV6-6 with TRBJ1-5; D ambiguous. This CDR3 spans 13 amino acids. V was trimmed by 7 bases and J by 1 base, leaving 8 bases between them. The germline V gene encodes CDR1 MNHNY and CDR2 SVGAGI (reference sequence). In DNA, the CDR3 is TGTGCCAGCATGGCGGGGAGCAATCAGCCCCAGCATTTT. Its translation: CASMAGSNQPQHF.

This clone came up once. This sequence joins TRBV6-6 and TRBJ2-5; maybe TRBD1 (7 bases). The CDR3 contains 15 residues. Germline CDR1 is MNHNY and CDR2 is SVGAGI (reference sequence). V was clipped by 6 bases and J by 1 base, with 15 bases between them. CDR3 amino acids: CASSPWGDSQETQYF. DNA for the CDR3: TGTGCCAGCAGCCCTTGGGGGGACAGCCAAGAGACCCAGTACTTC.

V and J are TRBV4-1 and TRBJ2-1, with 10 bases matching TRBD1. Trimming at V came to 3 bases and at J to 5 bases, leaving 7 bases not matched to a gene. Germline loops: CDR1 MGHRA, CDR2 YSYEKL. The CDR3 has 16 residues. In DNA, the CDR3 is TGCGCCAGCAGCCAGGGACAGGGGCGTCGCGACAATGAGCAGTTCTTC. Protein sequence: CASSQGQGRRDNEQFF.

The chain combines TRBV5-5 with TRBJ2-7, with 11 bases that match TRBD2. The V gene's germline CDR1 is SGHKS and CDR2 YYEKEE (reference sequence). This CDR3 contains 15 residues. The V gene end was trimmed by 3 bases and the J gene end by 3 bases; junction bases not matched to a gene: 5. The CDR3 sequence: CASSWGTSGLYEQYF. The CDR3 coding sequence is TGTGCCAGCAGCTGGGGGACTAGCGGACTCTACGAGCAGTACTTC.

This chain links TRBV10-3 with TRBJ2-5; possible D gene TRBD2, 5 bases. This CDR3 region has 18 residues. V lost 3 bases to trimming and J lost 5 bases, with 25 bases between them. CDR1 and CDR2 (germline): ENHRY, SYGVKD. CDR3 nucleotide sequence: TGTGCCATCAGTGATGTCGCGGCGGTCGGAGGACTTGGGGAGACCCAGTACTTC. It translates to CAISDVAAVGGLGETQYF.

This chain uses TRBV6-1 with TRBJ2-1; D perhaps matches TRBD2 (6 bases). Trimming shortened V by 3 bases and J by 7 bases, and 10 bases separated the two germline ends. The CDR3 runs 13 residues. Germline-derived CDR1 and CDR2 are MNHNS and SASEGT. The CDR3 reads CASSDVLANEQFF. In DNA form, the CDR3 reads TGTGCCAGCAGTGACGTGCTAGCGAATGAGCAGTTCTTC.

The J gene is TRBJ1-2, the V gene TRBV30; D remains ambiguous. Per the germline V gene, CDR1 is GTSNPN and CDR2 is SVGIG (reference sequence). V dropped 0 bases and J dropped 4 bases, with 12 bases sitting between them. This CDR3 is built from 14 residues. CDR3 loop: CAWSVRHVTYGYTF. The CDR3 DNA reads TGTGCCTGGAGTGTACGACATGTCACCTATGGCTACACCTTC.

V gene TRBV10-3 combines with J gene TRBJ2-7; D is unclear. Trimming removed 4 bases at V and 9 bases at J, with 13 bases between. The CDR3 is made up of 12 amino acids. Germline V gene lookup returns CDR1 ENHRY and CDR2 SYGVKD. DNA for the CDR3: TGTGCCATCAGTGGACTTGGATCTGGGCAGTACTTC. Its protein product is CAISGLGSGQYF.

This chain links TRBV7-9 with TRBJ1-2; TRBD1 matches 7 bases. The CDR3 runs to 17 residues. The germline V gene has CDR1 SEHNR and CDR2 FQNEAQ (reference sequence). The V segment lost 6 bases and the J segment 0 bases; nucleotides outside the gene matches: 13. CDR3 in DNA: TGTGCCAGCAGTCAAACCGGGACAGCGAAAGCTAACTATGGCTACACCTTC. It codes for CASSQTGTAKANYGYTF. Full variable domain (remainder filled in from reference TRBV7-9 and TRBJ1-2): DTGVSQNPRHKITKRGQNVTFRCDPISEHNRLYWYRQTLGQGPEFLTYFQNEAQLEKSRLLSDRFSAERPKGSFSTLEIQRTEQGDSAMYLCASSQTGTAKANYGYTFGSGTRLTVV.

This CDR3 is CASSLGLAGYNEQFF. CDR3 DNA sequence: TGTGCCAGCAGCTTGGGACTAGCGGGATACAATGAGCAGTTCTTC. The gene calls are TRBV5-4 and TRBJ2-1, with 11 bases fitting TRBD2. The germline CDR1 and CDR2 sequences are SGHNT and YYREEE (reference sequence). The junction had 0 bases not matched to a gene; V was cut back by 0 bases and J by 4 bases. This CDR3 contains 15 residues.

This clone showed up just once. This sequence joins TRBV19 and TRBJ2-7; maybe TRBD1 (6 bases). The CDR3 is 14 residues long. Trimming left V 3 bases short and J 0 bases short, with 9 bases between. Per germline, CDR1 LNHDA and CDR2 SQIVND (reference sequence). The CDR3 nucleotides are TGTGCCAGTAGTATTGGGACACCCTCCTACGAGCAGTACTTC. This codes for CASSIGTPSYEQYF.

The chain is built from TRBV6-1 and TRBJ1-1, with TRBD1 as a possible D gene (5 bases). Trimming took 2 bases from V and 5 from J, leaving 9 bases between them. Germline V gene sequence: CDR1 MNHNS, CDR2 SASEGT. This CDR3 contains 13 residues. CDR3 bases: TGTGCCAGCAGTGAAACGGGGGTTACTGAAGCTTTCTTT. Translating gives CASSETGVTEAFF.

The V gene is TRBV19, the J gene TRBJ2-1, with a tentative D call TRBD1 (5 bases). Trimming stripped 3 bases from V and 5 bases from J, with 20 bases between. The CDR3 extends over 17 amino acids. Germline V gives CDR1 LNHDA, CDR2 SQIVND (reference sequence). CDR3 nucleotide sequence: TGTGCCAGTAGTATTATCGCCCTGTGGGGCTCTAACAATGAGCAGTTCTTC. Translated: CASSIIALWGSNNEQFF. The entire variable domain, with the rest obtained from reference TRBV19 and TRBJ2-1, is as follows: DGGITQSPKYLFRKEGQNVTLSCEQNLNHDAMYWYRQDPGQGLRLIYYSQIVNDFQKGDIAEGYSVSREKKESFPLTVTSAQKNPTAFYLCASSIIALWGSNNEQFFGPGTRLTVL.

The V gene is TRBV4-1, the J gene TRBJ2-2; 8 bases align to TRBD1. From germline, CDR1 is MGHRA and CDR2 YSYEKL. The J segment lost 6 bases and the V segment lost 1 base, leaving 10 bases of the junction unmatched. The CDR3 covers 17 residues. CDR3 residues: CASSQVGSGGKSGELFF. CDR3 in DNA: TGCGCCAGCAGCCAAGTAGGTTCAGGGGGCAAATCCGGGGAGCTGTTTTTT.

This chain joins TRBV7-2 and TRBJ2-1; 10 nucleotides align to TRBD2. The V gene's germline CDR1 is SGHTA and CDR2 FQGNSA. The CDR3 length is 15 residues. The junction had 8 bases not matched to a gene; V was cut back by 4 bases and J by 8 bases. This CDR3 is CASSSSGSRYYEQFF. As DNA, the CDR3 is TGTGCCAGCAGCTCTAGCGGGAGCCGATATTATGAGCAGTTCTTC.

The CDR3 DNA is TGCGCCAGCAGCTTGGGACAGGGGGGAAGCGCAGATACGCAGTATTTT. Its protein product is CASSLGQGGSADTQYF. V gene TRBV5-1 combines with J gene TRBJ2-3, with 9 bases matching TRBD1. Germline trimming cut 0 bases from V and 4 bases from J; bases unmatched to any gene: 6. CDR1 is SGHRS and CDR2 is YFSETQ in the germline V gene. CDR3 length: 16 amino acids.

This clone was seen only once. V is TRBV5-4 and J is TRBJ2-4; 8 nucleotides agree with TRBD2. CDR1 is SGHNT and CDR2 is YYREEE in the germline V gene (reference sequence). V was clipped by 1 base and J by 8 bases; unmatched bases: 5. There are 14 residues in the CDR3. CDR3 sequence reads: CASSLTGGGDIQYF. CDR3 nucleotide sequence: TGTGCCAGCAGCTTGACGGGAGGGGGGGACATTCAGTACTTC.

The rearrangement joins TRBV11-2 to TRBJ2-5; 12 nucleotides agree with TRBD2. V dropped 1 base and J dropped 2; count of bases not matched to a gene: 5. The CDR3 is 17 amino acids. Germline V gene data show CDR1 as SGHAT and CDR2 as FQNNGV. The CDR3: CASSLAGLAGIQETQYF. CDR3 bases: TGTGCCAGCAGCTTAGCCGGACTAGCGGGAATACAAGAGACCCAGTACTTC.

The V and J genes are TRBV4-1 and TRBJ2-7; 7 bases match TRBD2. V was pared by 2 bases and J by 0 bases, with 4 bases of the junction left unmatched. Germline V gives CDR1 MGHRA, CDR2 YSYEKL. CDR3 length: 15 residues. CDR3 residues: CASSQYSGGSYEQYF. Here the CDR3 DNA reads TGCGCCAGCAGCCAATACTCGGGAGGCTCCTACGAGCAGTACTTC.

The rearrangement uses TRBV28 and TRBJ1-5; 7 bases line up with TRBD1. The CDR3 extends over 16 amino acids. The trim removed 5 bases at V and 4 bases at J, leaving 11 bases unmatched. CDR1 is MDHEN, CDR2 SYDVKM, per germline. Here the CDR3 DNA reads TGTGCCAGCAGTCGGGCAGGGGGTTATGCAAATCAGCCCCAGCATTTT. Translated: CASSRAGGYANQPQHF.

The CDR3 sequence is CATRGDRPEQFF. The CDR3 bases are TGCGCCACCCGAGGCGACAGGCCTGAGCAGTTCTTC. This chain connects TRBV10-1 to TRBJ2-1; D is perhaps TRBD1 (6 bases). CDR1 is WNHNN and CDR2 is SYGVQD in the germline V gene (reference sequence). The CDR3 runs 12 residues. Trimming left V 10 bases short and J 9 bases short, with 16 bases between.

This chain links TRBV6-5 with TRBJ1-1, with unresolved D. Looked up from germline, CDR1 is MNHEY and CDR2 is SVGAGI. The CDR3 consists of 15 residues. Trimming shortened V by 5 bases and J by 7 bases, and 20 bases separated the two germline ends. The chain's CDR3 is CASSHGLAGLNEAFF. For the CDR3, the DNA is TGTGCCAGCAGTCACGGCTTGGCGGGGTTGAATGAAGCTTTCTTT.

The J gene is TRBJ2-1, the V gene TRBV18, with 8 bases lining up with TRBD2. Germline V lookup: CDR1 KGHSH, CDR2 LQKENI. This CDR3 has 15 residues. V lost 2 bases and J lost 10; bases outside the gene matches: 10. The CDR3 here is CASSPDVNRGGEQFF. The CDR3 nucleotides are TGTGCCAGCTCACCAGATGTTAATCGGGGGGGCGAGCAGTTCTTC. Together with reference TRBV18 and TRBJ2-1, the CDR3 gives the full variable domain: NAGVMQNPRHLVRRRGQEARLRCSPMKGHSHVYWYRQLPEEGLKFMVYLQKENIIDESGMPKERFSAEFPKEGPSILRIQQVVRGDSAAYFCASSPDVNRGGEQFFGPGTRLTVL.

V and J are TRBV19 and TRBJ1-5; tentative D call: TRBD1 (5 bases). This CDR3 is 14 amino acids long. V lost 8 bases, J lost 1 base, and 12 bases lay in between. Germline CDR1 is LNHDA and CDR2 is SQIVND (reference sequence). CDR3 residues: CASSLGGSNQPQHF. In DNA form, the CDR3 reads TGTGCCAGTTCGCTGGGGGGAAGCAATCAGCCCCAGCATTTT.

The gene calls are TRBV7-3 and TRBJ2-2, with D tentatively TRBD1 (6 bases). This CDR3 is built from 16 residues. V gave up 3 bases and J gave up 3 bases, with 14 bases separating them. Looked up from germline, CDR1 is SGHTA and CDR2 is FQGTGA. CDR3 protein: CASSLNRASDTGELFF. The CDR3 region has the DNA TGTGCCAGCAGCTTGAACAGGGCTTCTGACACCGGGGAGCTGTTTTTT. Full variable domain (missing parts from reference TRBV7-3 and TRBJ2-2): GAGVSQTPSNKVTEKGKYVELRCDPISGHTALYWYRQSLGQGPEFLIYFQGTGAADDSGLPNDRFFAVRPEGSVSTLKIQRTERGDSAVYLCASSLNRASDTGELFFGEGSRLTVL.